This T cell receptor beta chain was found in a study of shared clonotypes between healthy human individuals. Study at large: Per donor, three plates held CD4 naive cells, three held CD4 memory, two held CD8 naive and one held CD8 memory. Findings and caveats of the study: Naive subsets, compared against memory subsets, generally had larger estimated richness values.

Repertoires were generated with immunoSEQ multiplex PCR, while TCRdb's copy carries only in-frame clones and drops some. This table holds around 1,100,000 clones, approximately 80% found once. CDR1 and CDR2 (germline): SGDLS, YYNGEE. The CDR3 is 14 amino acids. The ends were cut back, 0 bases at V and 6 bases at J, with 10 bases in the middle. In this sample, this clone turned up once. The antigen is not known. This sequence originates from a man in his late teens or twenties in good health. Some clones in this sample may be carry-over from other donors' samples. The sample comprised memory CD4+ T cells from PBMCs. Described subset: CD45RA-negative fraction. The chain links TRBV9 to TRBJ2-1; D gene uncertain. The DNA for the CDR3 is TGTGCCAGCAGCGTAGTGTCCGGGCCCAATGAGCAGTTCTTC. It yields the protein CASSVVSGPNEQFF. The whole variable domain, remainder taken from reference TRBV9 and TRBJ2-1, is DSGVTQTPKHLITATGQRVTLRCSPRSGDLSVYWYQQSLDQGLQFLIQYYNGEERAKGNILERFSAQQFPDLHSELNLSSLELGDSALYFCASSVVSGPNEQFFGPGTRLTVL.